The TCR beta chain under discussion was sequenced for a study of Ad26.COV2.S vaccination and SARS-CoV-2 variants. Some clones are missing from TCRdb's copy, which holds only in-frame ones; the method was immunoSEQ multiplex PCR. The sample contains 300,000 to 400,000 clones, approximately 81% of which appear only once. As to treatment: 15 to 20 received Ad26.COV2.S at low or high dose, single or two shots; 5 received placebo; per-sample allocation not given. Repertoires come from day 63 after the first vaccine or placebo injection. A single count supports this clone. The antigen remains undetermined. The CDR3 totals 19 residues. The V segment lost 0 bases and the J segment 1 base; nucleotides outside the gene matches: 15. Germline lookup yields CDR1 MNHEY and CDR2 SVGEGT. Notes on the study in general: Reported findings describe substantial breadth in spike-specific CD8+ and CD4+ T cell responses following vaccination.

The starting material was peripheral blood, obtained in a trial of Ad26.COV2.S vaccine versus placebo. The V call is TRBV6-2 or TRBV6-3, the J call TRBJ2-7; 7 nucleotides line up with TRBD1. This sequence was found in a person aged 18-65 years who received the Ad26.COV2.S COVID-19 vaccine or a placebo. The CDR3 region is CASSYSTRQWTGGSYEQYF. The CDR3 bases are TGTGCCAGCAGTTACTCGACAAGACAATGGACAGGTGGATCCTACGAGCAGTACTTC.